Shown below are 18 T cell receptor beta chains from a single sample sequenced in a study of siplizumab effects on memory and regulatory T cells (dated by TCRdb to the late 2010s). Libraries were prepared through the immunoSEQ multiplex PCR assay. TCRdb re-hosts the immuneACCESS table, in-frame sequences only. Its copies lack some clones; in the studies checked, an unresolved V gene accounts for under half of them, and the cause for the rest is not known. The sample table contains some 100,000 clones; only one count was recorded for about 95% of them. The top ten clones comprise about 0.6% of the sample. Material for sequencing was Tregs sorted from blood. These receptors all stem from a human donor in good health.

V gene TRBV5-1 combines with J gene TRBJ2-1; D might be TRBD1 (6 bases). V was pared by 4 bases and J by 2 bases, with 13 bases between. CDR1 is SGHRS and CDR2 is YFSETQ in the germline V gene. The CDR3 is made up of 15 amino acids. The CDR3 nucleotides read TGCGCCAGCAGCCGGGCAGGGGAAGCCTACAATGAGCAGTTCTTC. It yields the protein CASSRAGEAYNEQFF. Based on the CDR3 plus reference TRBV5-1 and TRBJ2-1, the full variable domain is KAGVTQTPRYLIKTRGQQVTLSCSPISGHRSVSWYQQTPGQGLQFLFEYFSETQRNKGNFPGRFSGRQFSNSRSEMNVSTLELGDSALYLCASSRAGEAYNEQFFGPGTRLTVL.

The chain employs TRBV11-2 and TRBJ2-3, with 12 bases that match TRBD1. CDR1 is SGHAT, CDR2 FQNNGV, per germline. V trimming: 2 bases; J trimming: 6 bases; junction bases outside the gene matches: 12. The CDR3 spans 18 residues. The CDR3 nucleotides read TGTGCCAGCAGCTTACTTTACTTGGGACAGGGGGCTGGGGATACGCAGTATTTT. Protein: CASSLLYLGQGAGDTQYF.

The chain is built from TRBV4-1 and TRBJ2-7; tentatively, D is TRBD1 or TRBD2 (6 bases each). This CDR3 has 17 residues. Trimming removed 1 base at V and 5 bases at J, with 21 bases between. Germline values: CDR1 MGHRA, CDR2 YSYEKL. CDR3 DNA sequence: TGCGCCAGCAGCCAAGTAACAGACAGAGCGAGGGGGGACGAGCAGTACTTC. Encoded protein: CASSQVTDRARGDEQYF.

The rearrangement links TRBV11-2 to TRBJ2-1; 13 bases agree with TRBD2. Germline-derived CDR1 and CDR2 are SGHAT and FQNNGV. The CDR3 consists of 16 residues. The trim removed 5 bases at V and 6 bases at J, leaving 7 bases unmatched. CDR3: CASSDRGLAGSNEQFF. The CDR3 DNA is TGTGCCAGCAGCGACCGGGGACTAGCGGGAAGCAATGAGCAGTTCTTC. Supplemented by reference TRBV11-2 and TRBJ2-1, the full variable domain reads EAGVAQSPRYKIIEKRQSVAFWCNPISGHATLYWYQQILGQGPKLLIQFQNNGVVDDSQLPKDRFSAERLKGVDSTLKIQPAKLEDSAVYLCASSDRGLAGSNEQFFGPGTRLTVL.

The J gene is TRBJ2-1, the V gene TRBV19; 11 positions match TRBD2. Germline values: CDR1 LNHDA, CDR2 SQIVND (reference sequence). The CDR3 is 16 amino acids. Unmatched junction bases numbered 8, after V lost 5 bases and J lost 5 bases. CDR3 protein: CASSSIGTSGNNEQFF. CDR3 in DNA: TGTGCCAGTAGTTCTATAGGGACTAGCGGAAACAATGAGCAGTTCTTC.

CDR3 nucleotides: TGTGCCAGCAGCCCCGTCGGGTGGGCTACCACAGATACGCAGTATTTT. Protein: CASSPVGWATTDTQYF. The chain recombines TRBV5-4 with TRBJ2-3; no firm D call. CDR1 is SGHNT and CDR2 is YYREEE in the germline V gene (reference sequence). This CDR3 region has 16 residues. Trimming pared 4 bases from V and 2 bases from J, leaving 17 bases between. Full variable domain (remainder filled in from reference TRBV5-4 and TRBJ2-3): ETGVTQSPTHLIKTRGQQVTLRCSSQSGHNTVSWYQQALGQGPQFIFQYYREEENGRGNFPPRFSGLQFPNYSSELNVNALELDDSALYLCASSPVGWATTDTQYFGPGTRLTVL.

This clone was seen a few times. The gene calls are TRBV7-9 and TRBJ2-7; D is ambiguous. The germline V gene has CDR1 SEHNR and CDR2 FQNEAQ (reference sequence). This CDR3 is 13 amino acids long. Deletions cut 5 bases from V and 2 bases from J, with 10 bases between. The CDR3 loop reads CASSGRGPYEQYF. The CDR3 DNA reads as TGTGCCAGCAGCGGTCGCGGCCCCTACGAGCAGTACTTC. The whole variable domain, remainder taken from reference TRBV7-9 and TRBJ2-7, is DTGVSQNPRHKITKRGQNVTFRCDPISEHNRLYWYRQTLGQGPEFLTYFQNEAQLEKSRLLSDRFSAERPKGSFSTLEIQRTEQGDSAMYLCASSGRGPYEQYFGPGTRLTVT.

The rearrangement uses TRBV7-3 and TRBJ1-1, with 8 bases lining up with TRBD1. This CDR3 is 16 amino acids long. The J segment lost 0 bases and the V segment lost 5 bases, leaving 8 bases of the junction unmatched. From germline, CDR1 is SGHTA and CDR2 FQGTGA. The DNA of the CDR3 is TGTGCCAGCAGCCGACAGGGGCCCACCATGAACACTGAAGCTTTCTTT. Protein sequence: CASSRQGPTMNTEAFF.

CDR3 residues: CASSLGQGRDEQFF. The CDR3 nucleotides are TGTGCCAGCAGCTTGGGGCAGGGACGGGATGAGCAGTTCTTC. The chain uses TRBV7-9 and TRBJ2-1; tentatively, D is TRBD1 or TRBD2 (5 bases each). This CDR3 is 14 amino acids long. V was clipped by 3 bases and J by 8 bases, with 14 bases between them. Germline V gene data show CDR1 as SEHNR and CDR2 as FQNEAQ (reference sequence).

V gene TRBV25-1 combines with J gene TRBJ2-2; D unresolved. The CDR3 is 13 residues long. Germline V gene data show CDR1 as MGHDK and CDR2 as SYGVNS. V lost 10 bases and J 1 base, leaving 10 bases between the germline ends. CDR3 sequence: CATSPENTGELFF. DNA of the CDR3: TGTGCCACCTCGCCAGAGAACACCGGGGAGCTGTTTTTT. The complete variable domain, with remaining parts taken from reference TRBV25-1 and TRBJ2-2, reads EADIYQTPRYLVIGTGKKITLECSQTMGHDKMYWYQQDPGMELHLIHYSYGVNSTEKGDLSSESTVSRIRTEHFPLTLESARPSHTSQYLCATSPENTGELFFGEGSRLTVL.

A single count supports this clone. The chain joins TRBV9 to TRBJ2-5; the match to TRBD2 covers 8 bases. The V segment lost 3 bases and the J segment 5 bases; nucleotides outside the gene matches: 15. The CDR3 runs to 17 residues. Germline CDR1 SGDLS, CDR2 YYNGEE. The CDR3, as DNA: TGTGCCAGCAGCGAAAGGGCTAGCGGGCATGTGAGCGAGACCCAGTACTTC. This gives the protein CASSERASGHVSETQYF.

V and J are TRBV6-6 and TRBJ2-3; 7 bases match TRBD2. Germline V lookup: CDR1 MNHNY, CDR2 SVGAGI (reference sequence). The CDR3 is 14 residues long. The V segment lost 8 bases and the J segment 4 bases; nucleotides outside the gene matches: 9. The CDR3 here is CASGAGANSDTQYF. The DNA of the CDR3 is TGTGCCAGCGGGGCGGGAGCTAACTCAGATACGCAGTATTTT.

V is TRBV5-6 and J is TRBJ2-3; D is uncertain. Germline V gives CDR1 SGHDT, CDR2 YYEEEE. The CDR3 has 12 residues. With 3 bases removed from V and 7 bases from J, the gap between germline ends came to 9 bases. The CDR3 loop is CASSSLYYTQYF. The CDR3 DNA reads TGTGCCAGCAGCTCTTTATACTATACGCAGTATTTT. Together with reference TRBV5-6 and TRBJ2-3, the CDR3 gives the full variable domain: DAGVTQSPTHLIKTRGQQVTLRCSPKSGHDTVSWYQQALGQGPQFIFQYYEEEERQRGNFPDRFSGHQFPNYSSELNVNALLLGDSALYLCASSSLYYTQYFGPGTRLTVL.

J is TRBJ2-3 and V is TRBV5-5, with D perhaps matching TRBD1 (5 bases). Trimming removed 2 bases from V and 4 bases from J, with 8 bases in between. This CDR3 spans 13 amino acids. CDR1 is SGHKS and CDR2 is YYEKEE in the germline V gene (reference sequence). The CDR3, as DNA: TGTGCCAGCAGCTTCCAGGGTCCAGATACGCAGTATTTT. Its translation: CASSFQGPDTQYF.

The chain is built from TRBV29-1 and TRBJ1-2; D is ambiguous. Germline-derived CDR1 and CDR2 are SQVTM and ANQGSEA. The CDR3 is made up of 13 amino acids. Trimming removed 0 bases from V and 1 base from J, with 6 bases in between. CDR3 in DNA: TGCAGCGTTGAAGATCCTATTAACTATGGCTACACCTTC. Protein: CSVEDPINYGYTF.

This chain's CDR3 is CASSFTGGNEKLFF. The CDR3 DNA sequence: TGTGCCAGCAGCTTTACAGGGGGTAATGAAAAACTGTTTTTT. V usage is TRBV5-4 and J usage is TRBJ1-4, with 8 positions matching TRBD1. Germline trimming cut 2 bases from V and 4 bases from J; bases unmatched to any gene: 1. The CDR3 consists of 14 residues. Germline lookup yields CDR1 SGHNT and CDR2 YYREEE (reference sequence).

The rearrangement uses TRBV7-3 and TRBJ1-1, with 8 nucleotides matching TRBD1. This CDR3 has 17 residues. CDR1 SGHTA and CDR2 FQGTGA come from the germline V gene. V lost 1 base to trimming and J lost 5 bases; unmatched junction nucleotides: 12. The CDR3 DNA reads TGTGCCAGCAGCTTAAGGGGGGAAAGGACAGGGCGGACTGAAGCTTTCTTT. This codes for CASSLRGERTGRTEAFF.

The chain links TRBV11-2 to TRBJ2-3; 13 bases map to TRBD2. Germline CDR1 is SGHAT and CDR2 is FQNNGV. V lost 5 bases to trimming and J lost 7 bases; unmatched junction nucleotides: 18. The CDR3 has 19 residues. DNA for the CDR3: TGTGCCAGCAGCCCGCCAACTCAGATACTAGCGGGAGGGCGTCATACGCAGTATTTT. Protein sequence: CASSPPTQILAGGRHTQYF. The whole variable domain, remainder taken from reference TRBV11-2 and TRBJ2-3, is EAGVAQSPRYKIIEKRQSVAFWCNPISGHATLYWYQQILGQGPKLLIQFQNNGVVDDSQLPKDRFSAERLKGVDSTLKIQPAKLEDSAVYLCASSPPTQILAGGRHTQYFGPGTRLTVL.